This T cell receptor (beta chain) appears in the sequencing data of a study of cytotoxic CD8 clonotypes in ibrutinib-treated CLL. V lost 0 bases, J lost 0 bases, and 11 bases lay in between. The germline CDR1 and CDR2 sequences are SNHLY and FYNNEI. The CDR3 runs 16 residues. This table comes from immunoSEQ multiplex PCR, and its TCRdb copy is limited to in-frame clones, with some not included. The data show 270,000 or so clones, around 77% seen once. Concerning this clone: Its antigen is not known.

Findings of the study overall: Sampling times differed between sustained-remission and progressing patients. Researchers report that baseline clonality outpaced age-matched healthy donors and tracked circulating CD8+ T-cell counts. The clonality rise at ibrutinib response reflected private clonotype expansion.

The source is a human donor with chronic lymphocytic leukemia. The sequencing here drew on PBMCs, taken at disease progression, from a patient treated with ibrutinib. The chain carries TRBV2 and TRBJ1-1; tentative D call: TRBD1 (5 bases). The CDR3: CASSEARGALNTEAFF. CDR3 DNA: TGTGCCAGCAGTGAAGCGCGTGGGGCGCTGAACACTGAAGCTTTCTTT.